This T cell receptor (beta chain) was sequenced during a study of molecular identifiers for immune sequencing clone quantification. TCRdb reanalysed the PCR reads using MiXCR and keeps one entry per CDR3 protein. The sample holds more than 550,000 distinct CDR3 sequences; roughly 27% are singletons and the top ten take about 0.78%. The CDR3 totals 16 residues. J lost 2 bases, V lost 6 bases, and 10 bases had no gene match. This clonotype has just a few counts. The receptor comes from a human donor in good health. Some libraries in this study had Jurkat cell RNA spiked in. The chain couples TRBV12-3 or TRBV12-4 to TRBJ2-7; TRBD2 agrees at 10 bases. The sequenced sample consisted of naive CD8+ T cells from blood, with Jurkat cell RNA spiked in. Subset denoted: FACS-sorted CD8+CD4-CCR7+CD45RA+ naive T cells. The CDR3 DNA reads as TGTGCCAGCAGCCAGATGGATCTAGCGGGAGCCTACGAGCAGTACTTC. It yields the protein CASSQMDLAGAYEQYF.